The 3 T cell receptor beta chains below were found in one sample sequenced in a study of shared clonotypes between healthy human individuals. Using immunoSEQ multiplex PCR, the repertoire was profiled, and TCRdb retains in-frame clones only, with some absent. Found here are roughly 2.2 million clones, about nine tenths of them singletons; the top ten hold about 0.41%. Input material: naive CD4+ T cells from PBMCs. Indicated subset: CD45RA+ positively selected. These receptors came from a man between 18 and 29 years old in good health. Some clones in this sample may be carry-over from other donors' samples.

As for this clone: Other DNA variants within this sample encode the same CDR3. This CDR3 is CASSSGTGGQPQHF. CDR3 nucleotide sequence: TGTGCCAGCAGCTCCGGGACAGGGGGGCAGCCCCAGCATTTT. The V gene is TRBV2, the J gene TRBJ1-5, with TRBD1 identical over 11 bases. Trimming removed 6 bases from V and 7 bases from J; junction bases left unmatched: 5. The germline V gene has CDR1 SNHLY and CDR2 FYNNEI. The CDR3 totals 14 residues.

Comments on this clone: At the DNA level, this CDR3 is encoded by other sequences in the same sample as well. The gene calls are TRBV28 and TRBJ2-7; a possible D gene is TRBD2 (5 bases). Germline CDR1 is MDHEN and CDR2 is SYDVKM. Trimming removed 3 bases from V and 1 base from J, with 7 bases in between. The CDR3 runs 13 residues. CDR3 amino acids: CASSLPGSYEQYF. The CDR3 nucleotides read TGTGCCAGCAGTTTGCCGGGATCCTACGAGCAGTACTTC.

V is TRBV2 and J is TRBJ1-2; 8 nucleotides match TRBD1. CDR3 size: 12 residues. Germline CDR1 reads SNHLY; CDR2 reads FYNNEI. The trim removed 4 bases at V and 8 bases at J, leaving 3 bases unmatched. CDR3 region: CASSVGTGGYTF. The CDR3 DNA sequence: TGTGCCAGCAGTGTCGGGACAGGCGGCTACACCTTC.